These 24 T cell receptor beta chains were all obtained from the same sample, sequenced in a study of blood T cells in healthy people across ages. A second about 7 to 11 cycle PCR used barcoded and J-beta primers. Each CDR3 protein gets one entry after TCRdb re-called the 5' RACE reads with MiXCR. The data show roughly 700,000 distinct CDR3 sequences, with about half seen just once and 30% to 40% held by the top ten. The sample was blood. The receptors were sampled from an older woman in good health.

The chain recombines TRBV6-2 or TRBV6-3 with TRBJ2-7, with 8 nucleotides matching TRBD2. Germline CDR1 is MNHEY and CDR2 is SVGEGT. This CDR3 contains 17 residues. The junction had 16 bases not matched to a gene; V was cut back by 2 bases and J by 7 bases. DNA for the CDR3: TGTGCCAGCAGTTACCCGAACGGGCGGGAGGACTACAATGAGCAGTACTTC. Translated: CASSYPNGREDYNEQYF.

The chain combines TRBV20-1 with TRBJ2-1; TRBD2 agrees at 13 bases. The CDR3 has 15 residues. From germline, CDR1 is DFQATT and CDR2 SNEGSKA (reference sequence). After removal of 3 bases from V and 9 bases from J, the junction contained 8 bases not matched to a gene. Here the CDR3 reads CSASGRLAGGFEQFF. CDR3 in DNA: TGCAGTGCTAGTGGGCGACTAGCGGGAGGTTTTGAGCAGTTCTTC.

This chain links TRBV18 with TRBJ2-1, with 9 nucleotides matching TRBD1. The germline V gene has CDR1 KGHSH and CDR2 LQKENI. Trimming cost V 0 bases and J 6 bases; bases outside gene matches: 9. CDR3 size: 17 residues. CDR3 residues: CASSPPIWDRDANEQFF. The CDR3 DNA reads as TGTGCCAGCTCACCACCGATTTGGGACAGGGATGCCAATGAGCAGTTCTTC.

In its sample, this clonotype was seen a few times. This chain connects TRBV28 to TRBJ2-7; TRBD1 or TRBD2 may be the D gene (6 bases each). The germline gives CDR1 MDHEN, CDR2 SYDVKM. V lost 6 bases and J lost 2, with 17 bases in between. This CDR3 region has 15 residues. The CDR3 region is CASSPEGGPTYEQYF. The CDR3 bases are TGTGCCAGCAGCCCAGAGGGGGGACCCACCTACGAGCAGTACTTC.

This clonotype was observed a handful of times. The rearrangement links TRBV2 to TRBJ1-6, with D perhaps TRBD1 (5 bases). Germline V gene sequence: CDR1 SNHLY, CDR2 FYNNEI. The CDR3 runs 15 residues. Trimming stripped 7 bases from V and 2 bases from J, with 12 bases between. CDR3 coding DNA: TGTGCCAGCACCGAGGACATTACCTATAATTCACCCCTCCACTTT. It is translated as CASTEDITYNSPLHF. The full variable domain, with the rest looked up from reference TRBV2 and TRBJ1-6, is EPEVTQTPSHQVTQMGQEVILRCVPISNHLYFYWYRQILGQKVEFLVSFYNNEISEKSEIFDDQFSVERPDGSNFTLKIRSTKLEDSAMYFCASTEDITYNSPLHFGNGTRLTVT.

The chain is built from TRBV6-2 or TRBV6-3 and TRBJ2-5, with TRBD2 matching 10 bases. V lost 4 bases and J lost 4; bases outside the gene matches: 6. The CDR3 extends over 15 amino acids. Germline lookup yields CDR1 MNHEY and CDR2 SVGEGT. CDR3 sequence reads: CASSSWTSGTETQYF. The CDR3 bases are TGTGCCAGCAGTTCCTGGACTAGCGGTACAGAGACCCAGTACTTC.

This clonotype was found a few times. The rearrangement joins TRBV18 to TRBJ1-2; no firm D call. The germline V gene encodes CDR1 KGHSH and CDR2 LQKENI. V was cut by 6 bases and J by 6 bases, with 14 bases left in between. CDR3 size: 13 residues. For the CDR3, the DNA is TGTGCCAGCTCCCCCCTCCCGATAGATGGCTACACCTTC. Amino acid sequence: CASSPLPIDGYTF.

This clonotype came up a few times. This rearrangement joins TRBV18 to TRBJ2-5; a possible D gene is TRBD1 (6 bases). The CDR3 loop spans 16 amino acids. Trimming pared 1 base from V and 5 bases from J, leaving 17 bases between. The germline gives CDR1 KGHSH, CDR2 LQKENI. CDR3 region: CASSPRLQGKAETQYF. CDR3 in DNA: TGTGCCAGCTCACCACGGCTCCAGGGGAAGGCGGAGACCCAGTACTTC.

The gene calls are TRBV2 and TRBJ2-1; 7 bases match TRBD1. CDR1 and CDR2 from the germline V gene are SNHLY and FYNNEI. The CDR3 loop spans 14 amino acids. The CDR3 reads CAGMGQSSYNEQFF. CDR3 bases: TGTGCTGGGATGGGACAGAGCTCCTACAATGAGCAGTTCTTC. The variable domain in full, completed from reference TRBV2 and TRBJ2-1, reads EPEVTQTPSHQVTQMGQEVILRCVPISNHLYFYWYRQILGQKVEFLVSFYNNEISEKSEIFDDQFSVERPDGSNFTLKIRSTKLEDSAMYFCAGMGQSSYNEQFFGPGTRLTVL.

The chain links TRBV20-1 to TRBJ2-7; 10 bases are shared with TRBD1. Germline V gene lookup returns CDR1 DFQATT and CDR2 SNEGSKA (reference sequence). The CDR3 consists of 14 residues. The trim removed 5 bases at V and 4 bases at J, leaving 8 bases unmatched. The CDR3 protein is CSAQTGTGVYEQYF. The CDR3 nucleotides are TGCAGTGCTCAAACCGGGACAGGGGTTTACGAGCAGTACTTC.

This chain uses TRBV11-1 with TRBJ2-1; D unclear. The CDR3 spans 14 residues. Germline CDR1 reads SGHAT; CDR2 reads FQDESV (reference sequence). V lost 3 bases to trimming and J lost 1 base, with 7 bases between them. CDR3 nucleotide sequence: TGTGCCAGCAGCTTCCCGGGTTCCTACAATGAGCAGTTCTTC. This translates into CASSFPGSYNEQFF. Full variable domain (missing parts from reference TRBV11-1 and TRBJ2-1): EAEVAQSPRYKITEKSQAVAFWCDPISGHATLYWYRQILGQGPELLVQFQDESVVDDSQLPKDRFSAERLKGVDSTLKIQPAELGDSAMYLCASSFPGSYNEQFFGPGTRLTVL.

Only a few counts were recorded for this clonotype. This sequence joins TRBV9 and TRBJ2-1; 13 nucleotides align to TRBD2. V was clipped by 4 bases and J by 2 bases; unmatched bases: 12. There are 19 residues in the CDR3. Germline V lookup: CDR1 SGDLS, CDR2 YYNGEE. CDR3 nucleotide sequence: TGTGCCAGCAGCCGAAAACTAGCGGGAGGGTCTCCCGCCTACAATGAGCAGTTCTTC. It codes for CASSRKLAGGSPAYNEQFF.

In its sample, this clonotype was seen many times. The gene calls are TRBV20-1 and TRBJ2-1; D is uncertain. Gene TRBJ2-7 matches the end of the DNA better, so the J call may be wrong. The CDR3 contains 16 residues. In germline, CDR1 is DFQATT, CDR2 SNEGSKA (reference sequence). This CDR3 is CSARDGSRSSYNEQYF. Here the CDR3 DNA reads TGCAGTGCTAGAGACGGAAGCAGGAGCTCCTACAATGAGCAGTACTTC.

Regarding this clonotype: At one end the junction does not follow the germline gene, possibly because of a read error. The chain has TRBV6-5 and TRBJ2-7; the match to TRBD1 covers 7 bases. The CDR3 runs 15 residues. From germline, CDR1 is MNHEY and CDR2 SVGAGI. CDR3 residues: CAGSYSGTATYEQYF. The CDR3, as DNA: TGTGCCGGCAGTTACTCTGGGACAGCAACCTACGAGCAGTACTTC.

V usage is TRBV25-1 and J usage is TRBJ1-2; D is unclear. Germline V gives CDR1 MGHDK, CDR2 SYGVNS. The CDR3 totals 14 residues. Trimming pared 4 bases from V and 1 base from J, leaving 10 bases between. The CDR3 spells CASSGLRNNYGYTF. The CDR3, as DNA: TGTGCCAGCAGTGGACTCAGGAATAACTATGGCTACACCTTC.

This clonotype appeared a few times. CDR3 DNA: TGTGCCAGCAGCTCAAACCCGGGACAGGGTGGGTACGAGCAGTACTTC. Protein sequence: CASSSNPGQGGYEQYF. The chain combines TRBV7-9 with TRBJ2-7, with 9 nucleotides matching TRBD1. CDR3 length equals 16 residues. Germline V gene data show CDR1 as SEHNR and CDR2 as FQNEAQ (reference sequence). With V trimmed by 4 bases and J by 4 bases, 11 bases remained unmatched.

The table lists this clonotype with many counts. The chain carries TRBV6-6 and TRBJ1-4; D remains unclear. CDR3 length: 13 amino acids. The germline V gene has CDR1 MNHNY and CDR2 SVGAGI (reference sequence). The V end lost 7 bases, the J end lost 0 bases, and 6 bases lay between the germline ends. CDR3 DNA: TGTGCCAGCACCGAGGCAACTAATGAAAAACTGTTTTTT. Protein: CASTEATNEKLFF.

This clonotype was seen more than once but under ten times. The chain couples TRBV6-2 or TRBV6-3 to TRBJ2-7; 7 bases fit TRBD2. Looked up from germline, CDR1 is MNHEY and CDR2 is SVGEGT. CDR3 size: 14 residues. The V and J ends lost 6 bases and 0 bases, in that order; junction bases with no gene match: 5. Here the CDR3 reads CASSRDYPSYEQYF. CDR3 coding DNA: TGTGCCAGCAGCCGGGACTATCCCTCCTACGAGCAGTACTTC.

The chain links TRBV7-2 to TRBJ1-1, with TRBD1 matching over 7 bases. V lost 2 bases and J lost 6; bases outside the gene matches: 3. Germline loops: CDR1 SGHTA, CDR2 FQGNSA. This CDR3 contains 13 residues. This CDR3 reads CASSLRQGAEAFF. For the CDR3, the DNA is TGTGCCAGCAGCTTACGGCAGGGGGCTGAAGCTTTCTTT.

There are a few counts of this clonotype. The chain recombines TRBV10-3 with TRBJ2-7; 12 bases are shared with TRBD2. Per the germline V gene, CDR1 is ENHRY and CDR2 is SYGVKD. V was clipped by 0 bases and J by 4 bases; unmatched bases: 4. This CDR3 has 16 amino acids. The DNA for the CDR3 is TGTGCCATCAGTGAGTCGACTAGCGGGAGTGGGTACGAGCAGTACTTC. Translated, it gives CAISESTSGSGYEQYF.

The CDR3 reads CASSSRAGGHRLVYEQYF. CDR3 bases: TGTGCCAGCAGCTCACGGGCAGGTGGTCACAGATTAGTCTACGAGCAGTACTTC. This chain connects TRBV11-2 to TRBJ2-7; D gene uncertain. Germline CDR1 SGHAT, CDR2 FQNNGV. V lost 4 bases to trimming and J lost 3 bases, with 25 bases between them. There are 18 residues in the CDR3.

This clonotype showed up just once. This CDR3 is CASSFKAGANVLTF. As DNA, the CDR3 is TGTGCCAGCAGCTTTAAAGCTGGGGCCAACGTCCTGACTTTC. The V and J genes are TRBV7-2 and TRBJ2-6; D is uncertain. Deletions cut 3 bases from V and 2 bases from J, with 5 bases between. This CDR3 spans 14 amino acids. In germline, CDR1 is SGHTA, CDR2 FQGNSA.

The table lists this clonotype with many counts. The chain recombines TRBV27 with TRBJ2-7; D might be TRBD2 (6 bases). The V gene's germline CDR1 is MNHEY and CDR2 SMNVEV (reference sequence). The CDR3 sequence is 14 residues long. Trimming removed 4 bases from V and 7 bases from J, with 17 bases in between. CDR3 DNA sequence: TGTGCCAGCAGTTCACCGACTAGAGGATCGGAGCAGTACTTC. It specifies CASSSPTRGSEQYF.

CDR3 coding DNA: TGTGCCAGCAGTAAGGGAGGGGGGGCACGCCGCTCCTACAATGAGCAGTACTTC. Protein product: CASSKGGGARRSYNEQYF. The chain combines TRBV6-2 or TRBV6-3 with TRBJ2-1; D possibly corresponds to TRBD2 (7 bases). The J call is uncertain, as TRBJ2-7 better fits the DNA end. This CDR3 has 18 amino acids. The V gene's germline CDR1 is MNHEY and CDR2 SVGEGT.